This T cell receptor (beta chain) was captured in a study of OX40 agonist ivuxolimab in advanced cancers. Germline V lookup: CDR1 SGHVS, CDR2 FQNEAQ. V was cut by 8 bases and J by 3 bases, with 13 bases left in between. The CDR3 is 13 amino acids. Clones were read by immunoSEQ multiplex PCR, and TCRdb kept only the in-frame ones, dropping some. The sample includes fewer than 35,000 clones, approximately 89% seen only once; the top ten take about 34%. The source material was CD4+ or CD8+ T cells sorted from blood, sampled in a trial of the OX40 agonist ivuxolimab. The V and J genes are TRBV7-8 and TRBJ1-1, with a tentative D call TRBD1 (6 bases). The TCR was taken from an adult with an advanced solid tumor such as melanoma, head and neck, liver or kidney cancer. The CDR3 DNA follows: TGTGCCAGCGGTCCAGGGGCCCACACTGAAGCTTTCTTT. It is translated as CASGPGAHTEAFF.